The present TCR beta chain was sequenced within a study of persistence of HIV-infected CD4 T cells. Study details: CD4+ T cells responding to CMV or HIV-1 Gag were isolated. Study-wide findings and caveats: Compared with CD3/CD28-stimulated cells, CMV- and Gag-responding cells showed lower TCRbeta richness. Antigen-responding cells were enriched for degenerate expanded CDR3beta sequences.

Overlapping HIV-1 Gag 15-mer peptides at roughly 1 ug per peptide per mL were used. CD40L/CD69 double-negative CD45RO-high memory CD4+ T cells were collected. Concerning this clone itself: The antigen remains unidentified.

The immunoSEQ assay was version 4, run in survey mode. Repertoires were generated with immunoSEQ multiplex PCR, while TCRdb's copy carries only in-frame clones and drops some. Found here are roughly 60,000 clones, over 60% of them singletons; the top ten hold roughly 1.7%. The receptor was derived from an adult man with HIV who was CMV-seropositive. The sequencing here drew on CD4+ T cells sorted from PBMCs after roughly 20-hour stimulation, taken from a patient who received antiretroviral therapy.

CDR3 DNA sequence: TGTGCCAGCACTCCGGAGAAGGGGGCGAGGAGAGAGACCCAGTACTTC. Translation gives CASTPEKGARRETQYF. The chain employs TRBV2 and TRBJ2-5; 7 bases are a match to TRBD1. CDR1 SNHLY and CDR2 FYNNEI come from the germline V gene. V lost 7 bases, J lost 4 bases, and 15 bases stayed unmatched. The CDR3 has 16 residues.